The 25 T cell receptor beta chains listed next were all sequenced from one sample in a study of post-analysis software for immune sequencing data. Antigen specificity for these receptors is unknown. Study findings and constraints: Patients had higher frequencies than controls of five or six TRBV segments, including TRBV5-6, TRBV5-1 and TRBV20-1.

Presence of unique molecular identifiers characterized the TCR beta cDNA libraries. Each CDR3 protein is one row after TCRdb ran MiXCR on the PCR reads. Among a few hundred thousand distinct CDR3 sequences, around 34% were seen once, and the ten largest hold under 5.5%. The specimen was blood. The receptors shown here come from a girl between 10 and 17 years old with multiple sclerosis.

V usage is TRBV7-9 and J usage is TRBJ1-4; a weak D match, TRBD1 (5 bases). V was clipped by 6 bases and J by 15 bases, with 17 bases between them. Germline assignment: CDR1 SEHNR and CDR2 FQNEAQ (reference sequence). The CDR3 spans 12 residues. The CDR3 bases are TGTGCCAGCAGTCCTCCCGGCGAAGGGGTGTTTTTT. It translates to CASSPPGEGVFF.

Notes on this clonotype: Being one base from a much bigger clone, this may be a read error. The CDR3 does not end in the conserved phenylalanine or tryptophan, so this is likely a read error. V gene TRBV7-8 combines with J gene TRBJ2-6; D is uncertain. Between the trimmed V and J ends, which lost 1 base and 0 bases, there was a span of 13 bases. The CDR3 runs 18 residues. Germline values: CDR1 SGHVS, CDR2 FQNEAQ. CDR3 sequence: CASSLESTPDSGANVLTC. In nucleotides, the CDR3 is TGTGCCAGCAGCTTAGAATCTACACCCGACTCTGGGGCCAACGTCCTGACTTGC.

This clonotype was counted many times. This chain uses TRBV28 with TRBJ2-4; the D gene is possibly TRBD2 (7 bases). Germline loops: CDR1 MDHEN, CDR2 SYDVKM. CDR3 length equals 15 residues. Trimming took off 2 bases at V and 1 base at J, with 9 bases between the two ends. The CDR3, as DNA: TGTGCCAGCAGTTTAGGGGGGGCCGCCAAAAACATTCAGTACTTC. This encodes CASSLGGAAKNIQYF.

Details on this clonotype: Here the CDR3 omits its conserved ending phenylalanine or tryptophan, so a read error is the likely source. The DNA is left out, because the CDR3 cannot be placed on it with certainty; the CDR3 is given as TCRdb lists it. V gene TRBV12-3 or TRBV12-4 combines with J gene TRBJ2-3; TRBD2 reflects the table's D call only, with no check against the DNA. The CDR3 is 15 residues long, ends included. The CDR3 protein is CASSWGGASTDTQYS.

The chain is built from TRBV6-1 and TRBJ2-5; D not certain. Trimming removed 2 bases from V and 2 bases from J, with 9 bases in between. Germline V gives CDR1 MNHNS, CDR2 SASEGT. This CDR3 has 14 residues. The CDR3: CASSENPRQETQYF. CDR3 sequence (DNA): TGTGCCAGCAGTGAAAATCCTAGGCAAGAGACCCAGTACTTC.

This sequence joins TRBV4-1 and TRBJ2-1; tentatively, D is TRBD1 (5 bases). Deletions cut 3 bases from V and 15 bases from J, with 33 bases between. The CDR3 is 18 residues long. Germline V gene sequence: CDR1 MGHRA, CDR2 YSYEKL. For the CDR3, the DNA is TGCGCCAGCAGCCACGCTACAGGTTTAGTTCGAATTAACAATGGGCGGTTCTTC. Protein product: CASSHATGLVRINNGRFF.

For this clonotype: A much larger clone is a single base away; this may be a read error. The J gene is TRBJ2-1, the V gene TRBV5-1; 9 bases map to TRBD1. CDR3 length: 14 amino acids. Per the germline V gene, CDR1 is SGHRS and CDR2 is YFSETQ. V was clipped by 1 base and J by 8 bases; unmatched bases: 4. CDR3 amino acids: CASSLTGGWDEQFF. DNA of the CDR3: TGCGCCAGCAGCTTGACAGGGGGCTGGGATGAGCAGTTCTTC.

This clonotype appeared many times. The V call is TRBV3-1, the J call TRBJ2-3, with TRBD2 identical over 8 bases. The CDR3 has 15 amino acids. The V gene's germline CDR1 is LGHDT and CDR2 YNNKEL (reference sequence). The V gene end was trimmed by 4 bases and the J gene end by 4 bases; junction bases not matched to a gene: 7. This chain's CDR3 is CASSPPGLAADTQYF. DNA for the CDR3: TGTGCCAGCAGCCCACCTGGACTAGCAGCAGATACGCAGTATTTT.

At least ten counts were recorded for this clonotype. The chain recombines TRBV12-3 or TRBV12-4 with TRBJ1-6; 7 bases are a match to TRBD1. V shed 5 bases and J 9 bases; nucleotides not matched to a gene: 10. This CDR3 region has 15 residues. The CDR3 coding sequence is TGTGCCAGCAGTCACCACCGGGACAGAGGTTCACCCCTCCACTTT. Encoded protein: CASSHHRDRGSPLHF.

In this sample, this clonotype turned up a few times. A much larger clone differs by one base, so this may be a read error. CDR3 in amino acids: CASSQGEYQETQFF. The CDR3 bases are TGCGCCAGCAGCCAGGGGGAGTACCAAGAGACCCAGTTCTTC. The genes are TRBV4-1 and TRBJ2-5; D is possibly TRBD1 or TRBD2 (5 bases each). The closer fit of TRBJ2-1 to the DNA end suggests the J call may be wrong. This CDR3 is 14 amino acids long. From germline, CDR1 is MGHRA and CDR2 YSYEKL.

This clonotype was found many times. The J gene is TRBJ1-1, the V gene TRBV9, with D tentatively TRBD1 (5 bases). This CDR3 region has 15 residues. CDR1 and CDR2 from the germline V gene are SGDLS and YYNGEE. Trimming removed 0 bases from V and 4 bases from J, with 13 bases in between. The CDR3 sequence is CASSVGAGRFTEAFF. The CDR3 bases are TGTGCCAGCAGCGTAGGGGCAGGGAGGTTCACTGAAGCTTTCTTT.

This clonotype appeared many times. J is TRBJ2-1 and V is TRBV20-1; D ambiguous. The CDR3 has 16 amino acids. Germline V gene data show CDR1 as DFQATT and CDR2 as SNEGSKA (reference sequence). V lost 0 bases and J 0 bases, leaving 12 bases between the germline ends. CDR3 loop: CSARDEAGPSYNEQFF. In nucleotides, the CDR3 is TGCAGTGCTAGAGATGAGGCTGGGCCCTCCTACAATGAGCAGTTCTTC.

This clonotype was seen more than once but under ten times. The V and J genes are TRBV18 and TRBJ1-1; TRBD1 is a possible D gene (5 bases). Per germline, CDR1 KGHSH and CDR2 LQKENI. Trimming shortened V by 4 bases and J by 3 bases, and 18 bases separated the two germline ends. The length of the CDR3 is 16 residues. The CDR3 DNA reads as TGTGCCAGCTCACACGACATGTGCTTCAGGGACACTGAAGCTTTCTTT. This translates into CASSHDMCFRDTEAFF.

At least ten counts were recorded for this clonotype. The J gene is TRBJ2-1, the V gene TRBV7-8; 11 nucleotides line up with TRBD2. Germline values: CDR1 SGHVS, CDR2 FQNEAQ. The trim removed 5 bases at V and 4 bases at J, leaving 7 bases unmatched. The CDR3 is made up of 16 amino acids. The CDR3 nucleotides are TGTGCCAGCAGCCCCTCAAGACTAGCGGGGTACAATGAGCAGTTCTTC. This translates into CASSPSRLAGYNEQFF.

The chain uses TRBV12-3 or TRBV12-4 and TRBJ2-3; 14 bases match TRBD2. V lost 2 bases to trimming and J lost 7 bases; unmatched junction nucleotides: 5. This CDR3 contains 16 residues. The CDR3 region is CASSLKGLAGGNTQYF. CDR3 in DNA: TGTGCCAGCAGTTTAAAAGGACTAGCGGGAGGAAATACGCAGTATTTT.

This clonotype was counted only a few times. The V gene is TRBV10-3, the J gene TRBJ2-7; no clear D gene. V lost 2 bases, J lost 0 bases, and 11 bases lay in between. CDR3 length: 15 amino acids. From germline, CDR1 is ENHRY and CDR2 SYGVKD. The CDR3 region is CAISEVVRSSYEQYF. The CDR3, as DNA: TGTGCCATCAGTGAGGTAGTCCGGAGCTCCTACGAGCAGTACTTC.

This clonotype was seen many times. The chain employs TRBV25-1 and TRBJ2-5; D unclear. The CDR3 extends over 13 amino acids. V was shortened by 3 bases and J by 3 bases, with 8 bases between the two germline ends. The germline CDR1 and CDR2 sequences are MGHDK and SYGVNS. The DNA of the CDR3 is TGTGCCAGCAGTGATTCCCCCAAAGAGACCCAGTACTTC. It translates to CASSDSPKETQYF.

Of note for this clonotype: A much bigger clone sits one base away, suggesting this may be a read error. The chain is built from TRBV25-1 and TRBJ2-1; 7 bases are a match to TRBD1. Judging by the DNA end, TRBJ2-7 fits better; the J call may be wrong. Per germline, CDR1 MGHDK and CDR2 SYGVNS. This CDR3 has 15 residues. The CDR3 nucleotides read TGTGCCAGTAACCCGGGACAGTTATCCTACAATGAGCAGTACTTC. Translation gives CASNPGQLSYNEQYF.

This clonotype was recorded many times. The chain has TRBV7-9 and TRBJ1-6, with 7 bases lining up with TRBD1. The CDR3 contains 14 residues. Unmatched junction bases numbered 4, after V lost 5 bases and J lost 6 bases. The germline CDR1 and CDR2 sequences are SEHNR and FQNEAQ (reference sequence). CDR3 sequence reads: CASSPTGVNSPLHF. CDR3 sequence (DNA): TGTGCCAGCAGCCCAACAGGGGTTAATTCACCCCTCCACTTT.

The chain links TRBV20-1 to TRBJ2-3; 8 nucleotides line up with TRBD2. The CDR3 spans 18 residues. The germline gives CDR1 DFQATT, CDR2 SNEGSKA (reference sequence). Germline trimming cut 0 bases from V and 2 bases from J; bases unmatched to any gene: 13. The CDR3 DNA reads as TGCAGTGCTAGAGAGGCATCGCAACTAGCGGCATACACAGATACGCAGTATTTT. Protein product: CSAREASQLAAYTDTQYF.

The table lists this clonotype with many counts. The chain recombines TRBV4-1 with TRBJ2-6; D call uncertain. The CDR3 totals 14 residues. The germline V gene encodes CDR1 MGHRA and CDR2 YSYEKL. The ends were cut back, 5 bases at V and 0 bases at J, with 5 bases in the middle. CDR3 protein: CASSEYSGANVLTF. In nucleotides, the CDR3 is TGCGCCAGCAGCGAGTACTCTGGGGCCAACGTCCTGACTTTC.

This clonotype was counted once. This may stem from a read error, because a much larger clone lies one nucleotide away. The rearrangement links TRBV7-2 to TRBJ2-3, with D perhaps given as TRBD1 or TRBD2 (6 bases each). Germline V lookup: CDR1 SGHTA, CDR2 FQGNSA. The CDR3 covers 13 residues. V was cut by 5 bases and J by 2 bases, with 8 bases left in between. CDR3 sequence: CASSRGATDTQYF. The CDR3 DNA sequence: TGTGCCAGCAGCAGGGGGGCCACAGATACGCAGTATTTT.

This clonotype occurred many times. The genes are TRBV12-3 or TRBV12-4 and TRBJ1-2; D is unresolved. Trimming took off 3 bases at V and 8 bases at J, with 19 bases between the two ends. CDR3 size: 15 residues. CDR3 loop: CASSLRNLLGRGYTF. CDR3 bases: TGTGCCAGCAGTTTGCGGAACCTACTGGGCCGCGGCTACACCTTC.

A few counts support this clonotype. This CDR3 is CATSAGLGEQFF. The CDR3, as DNA: TGTGCCACCAGTGCAGGACTCGGTGAGCAGTTCTTC. The chain uses TRBV24-1 and TRBJ2-1, with a possible D match to TRBD2 (5 bases). The ends were cut back, 5 bases at V and 9 bases at J, with 10 bases in the middle. CDR1 KGHDR and CDR2 SFDVKD come from the germline V gene. CDR3 length: 12 amino acids.

This clonotype was recorded many times. CDR3 in DNA: TGTGCCAGCAGCCGAACCTCCAATAGCCTTATATCCTACGAGCAGTACTTC. Residues: CASSRTSNSLISYEQYF. V gene TRBV12-3 or TRBV12-4 combines with J gene TRBJ2-7; D is unclear. The CDR3 totals 17 residues. Trimming pared 6 bases from V and 1 base from J, leaving 22 bases between.